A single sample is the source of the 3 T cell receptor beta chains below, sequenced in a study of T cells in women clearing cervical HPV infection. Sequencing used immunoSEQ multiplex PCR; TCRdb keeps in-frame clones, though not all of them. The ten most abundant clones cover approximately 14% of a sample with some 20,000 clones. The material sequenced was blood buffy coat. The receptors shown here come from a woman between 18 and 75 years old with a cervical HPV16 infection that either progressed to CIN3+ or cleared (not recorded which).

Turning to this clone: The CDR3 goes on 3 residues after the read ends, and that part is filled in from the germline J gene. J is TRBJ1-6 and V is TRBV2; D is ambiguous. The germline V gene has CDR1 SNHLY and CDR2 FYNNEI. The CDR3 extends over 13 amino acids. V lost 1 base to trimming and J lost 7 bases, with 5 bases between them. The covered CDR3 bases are TGTGCCAGCAGTGAAGTTCAAAATTCACCC. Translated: CASSEVQNSP. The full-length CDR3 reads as CASSEVQNSPLHF.

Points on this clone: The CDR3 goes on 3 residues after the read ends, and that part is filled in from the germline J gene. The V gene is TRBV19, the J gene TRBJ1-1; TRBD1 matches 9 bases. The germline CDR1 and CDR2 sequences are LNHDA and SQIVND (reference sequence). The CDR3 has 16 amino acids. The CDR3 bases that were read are TGTGCCAGTAACTCACCCCGGGACAGGGTTAACCATGGA. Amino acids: CASNSPRDRVNHG. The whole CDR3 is CASNSPRDRVNHGAFF.

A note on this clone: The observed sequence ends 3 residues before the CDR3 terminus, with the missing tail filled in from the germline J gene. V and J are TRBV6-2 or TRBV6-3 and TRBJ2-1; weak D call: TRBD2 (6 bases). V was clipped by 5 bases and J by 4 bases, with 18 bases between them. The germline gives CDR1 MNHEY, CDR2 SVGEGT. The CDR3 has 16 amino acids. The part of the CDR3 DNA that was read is TGTGCCAGCAGTAAGGCCGGGACTGGGAATTACAATGAG. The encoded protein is CASSKAGTGNYNE. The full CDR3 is CASSKAGTGNYNEQFF.